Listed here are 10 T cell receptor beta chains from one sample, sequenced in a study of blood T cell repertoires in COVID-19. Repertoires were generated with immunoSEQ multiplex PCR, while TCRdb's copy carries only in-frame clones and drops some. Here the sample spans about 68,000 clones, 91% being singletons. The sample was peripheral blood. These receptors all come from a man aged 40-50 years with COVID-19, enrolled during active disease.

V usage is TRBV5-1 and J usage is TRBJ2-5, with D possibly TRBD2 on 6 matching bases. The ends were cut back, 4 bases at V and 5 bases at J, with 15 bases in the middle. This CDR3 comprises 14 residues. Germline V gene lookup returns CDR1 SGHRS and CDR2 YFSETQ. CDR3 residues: CASSPHGGLETQYF. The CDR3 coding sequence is TGCGCCAGCAGCCCCCATGGAGGGCTGGAGACCCAGTACTTC.

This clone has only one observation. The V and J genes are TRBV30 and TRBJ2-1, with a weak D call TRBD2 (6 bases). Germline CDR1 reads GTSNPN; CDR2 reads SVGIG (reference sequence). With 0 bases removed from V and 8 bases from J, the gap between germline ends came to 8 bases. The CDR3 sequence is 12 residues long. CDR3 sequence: CAWSVRGYEQFF. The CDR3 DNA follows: TGTGCCTGGAGTGTACGGGGGTATGAGCAGTTCTTC. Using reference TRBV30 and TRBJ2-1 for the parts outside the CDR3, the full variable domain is SQTIHQWPATLVQPVGSPLSLECTVEGTSNPNLYWYRQAAGRGLQLLFYSVGIGQISSEVPQNLSASRPQDRQFILSSKKLLLSDSGFYLCAWSVRGYEQFFGPGTRLTVL.

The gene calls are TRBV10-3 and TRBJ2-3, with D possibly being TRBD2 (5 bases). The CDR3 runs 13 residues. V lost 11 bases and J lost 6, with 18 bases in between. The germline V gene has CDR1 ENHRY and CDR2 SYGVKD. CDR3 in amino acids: CAAGRAEVDTQYF. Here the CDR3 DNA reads TGTGCCGCGGGCCGGGCTGAAGTCGATACGCAGTATTTT.

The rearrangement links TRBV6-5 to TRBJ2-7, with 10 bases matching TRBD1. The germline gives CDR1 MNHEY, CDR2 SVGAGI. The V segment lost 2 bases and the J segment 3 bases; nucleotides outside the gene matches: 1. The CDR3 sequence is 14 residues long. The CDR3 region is CASSYGTGDYEQYF. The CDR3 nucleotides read TGTGCCAGCAGTTACGGGACAGGGGACTACGAGCAGTACTTC.

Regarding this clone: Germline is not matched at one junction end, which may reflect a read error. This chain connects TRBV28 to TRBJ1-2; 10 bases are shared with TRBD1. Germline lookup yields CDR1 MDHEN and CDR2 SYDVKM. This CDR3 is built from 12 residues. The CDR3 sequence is CASSSSGQGNFF. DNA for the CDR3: TGTGCCAGCAGTTCCTCGGGACAGGGGAACTTCTTC.

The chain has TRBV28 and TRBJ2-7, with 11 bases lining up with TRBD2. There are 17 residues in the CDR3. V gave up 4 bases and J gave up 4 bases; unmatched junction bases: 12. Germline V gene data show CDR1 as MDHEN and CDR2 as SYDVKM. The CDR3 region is CASSSPGVSGGAYEQYF. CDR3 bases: TGTGCCAGCAGTTCCCCGGGGGTTAGCGGGGGGGCTTACGAGCAGTACTTC.

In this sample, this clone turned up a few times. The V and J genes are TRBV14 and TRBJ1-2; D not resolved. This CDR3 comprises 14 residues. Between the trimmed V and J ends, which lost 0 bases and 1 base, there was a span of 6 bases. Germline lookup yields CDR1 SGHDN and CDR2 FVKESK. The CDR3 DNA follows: TGTGCCAGCAGCCAAGAAGGAGTTAACTATGGCTACACCTTC. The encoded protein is CASSQEGVNYGYTF.

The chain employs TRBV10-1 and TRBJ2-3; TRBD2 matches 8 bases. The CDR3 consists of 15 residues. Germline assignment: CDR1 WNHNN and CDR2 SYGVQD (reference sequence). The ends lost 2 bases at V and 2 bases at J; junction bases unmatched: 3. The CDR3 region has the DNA TGCGCCAGCAGTGAGACTAGCGGAACCACAGATACGCAGTATTTT. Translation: CASSETSGTTDTQYF.

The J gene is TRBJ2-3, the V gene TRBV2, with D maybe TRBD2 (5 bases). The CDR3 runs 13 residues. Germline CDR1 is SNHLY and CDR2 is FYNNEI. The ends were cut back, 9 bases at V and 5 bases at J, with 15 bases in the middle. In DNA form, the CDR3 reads TGTGCCAGTGGACTCTACTCCCAAGATACGCAGTATTTT. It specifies CASGLYSQDTQYF. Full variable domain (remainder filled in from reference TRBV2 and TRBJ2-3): EPEVTQTPSHQVTQMGQEVILRCVPISNHLYFYWYRQILGQKVEFLVSFYNNEISEKSEIFDDQFSVERPDGSNFTLKIRSTKLEDSAMYFCASGLYSQDTQYFGPGTRLTVL.

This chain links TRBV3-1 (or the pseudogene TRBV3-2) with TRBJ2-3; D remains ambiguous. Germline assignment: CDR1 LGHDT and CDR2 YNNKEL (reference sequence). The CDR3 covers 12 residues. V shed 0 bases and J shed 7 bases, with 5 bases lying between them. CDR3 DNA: TGTGCCAGCAGCCAAGAGCGCAATACGCAGTATTTT. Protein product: CASSQERNTQYF.